This is a list of T cell receptor beta chains from one sample in a study of T cell responses to AZD1222 COVID-19 vaccine. TCRdb's table, derived via immunoSEQ multiplex PCR, lists solely in-frame clones and lacks some. The sample has 100,000 to 150,000 clones, roughly 91% seen once; the top ten hold approximately 1.1%. Source: peripheral blood, taken 28 days after the second AZD1222 dose. These receptors originate from an adult who received the AZD1222 COVID-19 vaccine. CDR3s leave out the opening cysteine and the closing phenylalanine or tryptophan.

v_call	cdr3_aa
TRBV11-3	ASSLPGATEAF
TRBV5-1	ASSGQGGGTEAF
TRBV28	ASSPTSGDSPLH
TRBV6-5	ASSSAGRNEQF
TRBV9	ASSVGPVISTDTQY
TRBV18	ASSPGREYGYT
TRBV14	ASSPTRAGLKNIQY
TRBV5-5	ASSSPEWYQETQY
TRBV9	ASSPWGAGDGELF
TRBV6-5	ASSYQGPNTEAF
TRBV12-3/TRBV12-4	ASSLAPQPQH
TRBV10-1	ASSPSRRDKNIQY
TRBV3-1/TRBV3-2	ASSPLGFGSEQF
TRBV12-5	ASGLSGGGRNYGYT
TRBV5-6	ASSLAPFTGGSYTEAF
TRBV5-1	ASSPYREANEKLF
TRBV28	ASGRETQY
TRBV28	ASSPQWAASYEQY
TRBV19	ASSIERTRNNEQF
TRBV5-1	ASRWGQGAGELF
TRBV27	ASSSDRGRSPLH
TRBV5-1	ASSLAGTVNTEAF
TRBV7-9	ASSYLTTNTEAF
TRBV5-1	ASSLGFGTGELF
TRBV5-1	ASSTQGAGEQF
TRBV5-1	ASSLHSNTEAF
TRBV28	ASNPRYGVDEQF
TRBV12-3/TRBV12-4	ASTSRGKQY
TRBV9	ASSVGGATEAF
TRBV9	ASSAIAGRGHGELF
TRBV4-1	ASSQDRGRALGDTQY
TRBV28	ASSSPPGGTYEQY
TRBV27	ASRERGTGGSYEQY
TRBV19	ASSLYYGYT
TRBV14	ASSPLPGLAGGKSSYEQY
TRBV19	ASTVQGARGYT
TRBV28	ASSSSLGVGQPQH
TRBV28	ASRTQGNTEAF
TRBV7-3	ASSHWGSGNEQF
TRBV5-4	ASSYGQGAHYGYT
TRBV27	ASGTSGRAYTGELF
TRBV5-1	ASSAGDSYNEQF
TRBV6-5	AASDGSKYEQY
TRBV18	ASSPDRDYGYT
TRBV7-6	ASSLGPGENTEAF
TRBV4-1	ASSQDPYSTDTQY
TRBV19	ASIPGTLNYGYT
TRBV21-1	ASSPRDTYSNQPQH